The 2 T cell receptor beta chains reported below all come from one sample, sequenced in a study of PD-L1 blockade in urothelial cancer. Libraries were prepared by immunoSEQ multiplex PCR; TCRdb keeps only in-frame clonotypes and omits some of them. The sample contains about 90,000 clones, less than 85% of which appear only once. The time point denotes: peripheral blood 6 weeks after treatment start. The material was PBMCs, obtained around atezolizumab (anti-PD-L1) treatment. Source of these receptors: a man between 65 and 85 years old with urothelial cancer.

In its sample, this clone was seen once. The V call is TRBV2, the J call TRBJ2-7, with 7 bases lining up with TRBD1. From germline, CDR1 is SNHLY and CDR2 FYNNEI. There are 14 residues in the CDR3. J gave up 4 bases and V 7 bases, and 10 bases lay outside the gene matches. The CDR3 DNA follows: TGTGCCAGCACGGCCGGGACAGATTTATACGAGCAGTACTTC. Translating gives CASTAGTDLYEQYF.

J is TRBJ2-7 and V is TRBV2, with 8 bases lining up with TRBD2. The CDR3 totals 15 residues. Germline-derived CDR1 and CDR2 are SNHLY and FYNNEI. Losses at the gene ends were 8 bases for V and 6 bases for J; bases not matched to a gene: 15. The CDR3 nucleotides read TGTGCCAGCCATTCCCTGGGAGCGGGAGTAGGCGAGCAGTACTTC. The encoded protein is CASHSLGAGVGEQYF.